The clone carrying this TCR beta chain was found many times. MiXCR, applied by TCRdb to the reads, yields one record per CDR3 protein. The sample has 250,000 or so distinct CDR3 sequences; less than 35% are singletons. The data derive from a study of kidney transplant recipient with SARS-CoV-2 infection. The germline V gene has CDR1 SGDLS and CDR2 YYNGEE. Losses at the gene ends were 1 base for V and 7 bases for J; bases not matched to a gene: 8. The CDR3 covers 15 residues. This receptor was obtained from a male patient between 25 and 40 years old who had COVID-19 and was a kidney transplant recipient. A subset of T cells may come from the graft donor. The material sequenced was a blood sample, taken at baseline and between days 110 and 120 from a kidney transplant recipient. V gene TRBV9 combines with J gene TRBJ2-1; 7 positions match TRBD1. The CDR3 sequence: CASSVRGTVRNEQFF. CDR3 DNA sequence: TGTGCCAGCAGCGTACGTGGGACAGTACGGAATGAGCAGTTCTTC.